The rows below give T cell receptor beta chains drawn from one sample of a study of CD8+CD57+ T cells in acquired aplastic anemia. TCRdb used MiXCR to reprocess the reads, holding one entry per CDR3 protein. This table has roughly 200,000 distinct CDR3 sequences, approximately 60% appearing once. Sequenced material: sorted CD4+, CD8+, or CD8+CD57+ T cells (not recorded which) from PBMCs. Receptors originate from a human donor with aplastic anemia. Both conserved end residues are part of each CDR3. The order of the fields is V gene, CDR3 length, clone size, D gene, J gene, CDR3 DNA, CDR3 protein. D genes are given only for firm matches. Size is stated for part of the rows, as once, few or many counts, or as a class when the clone is expanded.

TRBV29-1	15	-	-	TRBJ2-7	TGCAGCGTTACAAGCAGGGGAAGGGTTGAGTACGAGCAGTACTTC	CSVTSRGRVEYEQYF
TRBV12-5	14	-	-	TRBJ1-1	TGTGCTAGTGGTACGAGTAGTAAGGGCGCTGAAGCTTTCTTT	CASGTSSKGAEAFF
TRBV5-1	14	-	TRBD1	TRBJ2-1	TGCGCCAGCAGCTTCGGGACAGGCTACAATGAGCAGTTCTTC	CASSFGTGYNEQFF
TRBV6-6	10	-	-	TRBJ2-1	TGTGCCACTGGGGAATTTGAGCAGTTCTTC	CATGEFEQFF
TRBV2	13	-	-	TRBJ1-5	TGTGCCAGCAGAGGGTCAGGCAATCAGCCCCAGCATTTT	CASRGSGNQPQHF
TRBV18	12	once	-	TRBJ1-1	TGTGCCAGCTCACCACAACAGTCTGAAGCTTTCTTT	CASSPQQSEAFF
TRBV20-1	13	few	-	TRBJ2-7	TGCAGTGCTAGTGACAGGTCACCCTACGAGCAGTACTTC	CSASDRSPYEQYF
TRBV2	14	-	TRBD1	TRBJ2-1	TGTGCCAGCAGCTTACAGGGGGTGGACAATGAGCAGTTCTTC	CASSLQGVDNEQFF
TRBV19	15	-	-	TRBJ1-1	TGTGCCAGTAGTGCCGCCGGGGTCGGTGGGACTGAAGCTTTCTTT	CASSAAGVGGTEAFF
TRBV20-1	14	-	TRBD2	TRBJ2-2	TGCAGTGCTATCCTCGGGACTAGCGCCGGGGAGCTGTTTTTT	CSAILGTSAGELFF
TRBV19	14	few	-	TRBJ2-7	TGTGCCAGTAGTAAAGGGGAGCCTAGCTACGAGCAGTACTTC	CASSKGEPSYEQYF
TRBV20-1	14	-	-	TRBJ2-1	TGCAGTGCTAGAGATTCAGTTGGGCCCAATGAGCAGTTCTTC	CSARDSVGPNEQFF
TRBV7-9	15	many	TRBD1	TRBJ2-1	TGTGCCAGCAGCATGCCGGGACAGGGCTTAAATGAGCAGTTCTTC	CASSMPGQGLNEQFF
TRBV27	16	-	TRBD1	TRBJ1-6	TGTGCCAGCAGCATATTCCGGACAGGGGGCGGTTCACCCCTCCACTTT	CASSIFRTGGGSPLHF
TRBV7-6	13	few	-	TRBJ2-3	TGTGCCGTCGCGGGACGCCACACAGATACGCAGTATTTT	CAVAGRHTDTQYF
TRBV20-1	13	-	-	TRBJ1-1	TGCAGTGCTAGAGGGCCGGGGAGCACTGAAGCTTTCTTT	CSARGPGSTEAFF
TRBV24-1	16	-	TRBD2	TRBJ2-1	TGTGCCACCAGTGACCCGGGACTAGCGGGAGAGTATGAGCAGTTCTTC	CATSDPGLAGEYEQFF
TRBV5-4	15	few	TRBD2	TRBJ2-5	TGTGCCAGCAGCTTCGGGCTAGCGGGTCAAGAGACCCAGTACTTC	CASSFGLAGQETQYF
TRBV7-8	17	-	-	TRBJ2-4	TGTGCCAGCAGCTTGACCTATAGTGCCCTAGCCAAAAACATTCAGTACTTC	CASSLTYSALAKNIQYF
TRBV15	15	once	-	TRBJ1-1	TGTGCCACCAGCGACCTACAGTACATGAACACTGAAGCTTTCTTT	CATSDLQYMNTEAFF
TRBV7-2	15	-	-	TRBJ2-2	TGTGCCAGCAGCGCCACCCCACTAGTTACCGGGGAGCTGTTTTTT	CASSATPLVTGELFF
TRBV7-7	18	few	-	TRBJ1-1	TGTGCCAGCAGCTTTCGGCAGGGAAGGCTGCGGGAGGTCAAAAAAGCTTTCTTT	CASSFRQGRLREVKKAFF
TRBV20-1	17	-	-	TRBJ2-3	TGCAGTGCTAGGCGGGCCGGGACCGAAATCTACACAGATACGCAGTATTTT	CSARRAGTEIYTDTQYF
TRBV15	15	-	-	TRBJ1-2	TGTGCCACCAGCAGAGTTTGGGGGGCGAGCTATGGCTACACCTTC	CATSRVWGASYGYTF
TRBV9	15	-	TRBD1	TRBJ2-2	TGTGCCAGCAGCTGGGGGACAGCGAACACCGGGGAGCTGTTTTTT	CASSWGTANTGELFF
TRBV7-3	13	-	-	TRBJ1-1	TGTGCCAGCAGCTTAGGGTACGGTACTGAAGCTTTCTTT	CASSLGYGTEAFF
TRBV10-3	13	once	-	TRBJ1-4	TGTGCCATCAGCATCGACCCGAATGAAAAATTGTTTTTT	CAISIDPNEKLFF
TRBV5-1	16	-	TRBD1	TRBJ1-2	TGCGCCAGCAGCCCCCGGACAGGGGGTTCTAACTATGGCTACACCTTC	CASSPRTGGSNYGYTF
TRBV15	13	few	-	TRBJ2-5	TGTGCCACCAGCAGAGACCTTGTGGAGACCCAGTACTTC	CATSRDLVETQYF
TRBV15	14	many	-	TRBJ1-6	TGTGCCACCAGCAGAGATAGGGAGGGATCACCCCTCCACTTT	CATSRDREGSPLHF
TRBV20-1	13	-	TRBD2	TRBJ2-5	TGCAGTGCCCCTAGCGGGAGAGAGGAGACCCAGTACTTC	CSAPSGREETQYF
TRBV7-8	14	many	TRBD1	TRBJ2-7	TGTGCCAGCAGCTCCCGACAGGGGATCTACGAGCAGTACTTC	CASSSRQGIYEQYF
TRBV4-2	16	-	TRBD1	TRBJ1-1	TGTGCCAGCAGCCGCACGGGACAGGAGATGAACACTGAAGCTTTCTTT	CASSRTGQEMNTEAFF
TRBV6-1	13	-	-	TRBJ1-6	TGTGCCAGCAGTACGAACTATAATTCACCCCTCCACTTT	CASSTNYNSPLHF
TRBV20-1	15	few	TRBD2	TRBJ2-1	TGCAGTGCTAGTCCCCCTACTAGCGGACCTGCAGAGCAGTTCTTC	CSASPPTSGPAEQFF
TRBV7-8	17	-	TRBD1	TRBJ1-1	TGTGCCAGCAGCTTCTTTCGGGACAGGGGGTCGGACACTGAAGCTTTCTTT	CASSFFRDRGSDTEAFF
TRBV7-3	15	once	-	TRBJ2-2	TGTGCCAGCAGCTTATGGTCCGGCAACACCGGGGAGCTGTTTTTT	CASSLWSGNTGELFF
TRBV7-8	16	-	TRBD1	TRBJ2-3	TGTGCCAGCAGCCCCAGGGGGAAGTTGGGCACAGATACGCAGTATTTT	CASSPRGKLGTDTQYF
TRBV11-2	15	-	-	TRBJ2-3	TGTGCCAGCAGCACCATCGGATTGCTCACAGATACGCAGTATTTT	CASSTIGLLTDTQYF
TRBV7-9	15	-	TRBD1	TRBJ2-5	TGTGCCAGCAGCCCCCGGAGACAGGGAAGTGAGACCCAGTACTTC	CASSPRRQGSETQYF
TRBV18	15	-	-	TRBJ1-2	TGTGCCAGCTCTCTCACAGAAGGTATTAGCTATGGCTACACCTTC	CASSLTEGISYGYTF
TRBV9	14	many	TRBD1	TRBJ1-4	TGTGCCAGCAGCAACGGGGACAGTAATGAAAAACTGTTTTTT	CASSNGDSNEKLFF
TRBV15	14	-	-	TRBJ2-7	TGTGCCACCAGCACCCACCCCAGGGGGGACGAGCAGTACTTC	CATSTHPRGDEQYF
TRBV7-2	14	-	-	TRBJ2-3	TGTGCCAGCAGCGTCGGCCGTGGCGCAGATACGCAGTATTTT	CASSVGRGADTQYF
TRBV10-3	14	few	TRBD2	TRBJ2-4	TGTGCCATCAGTACCGGGGGGGCGGTAAACATTCAGTACTTC	CAISTGGAVNIQYF
TRBV6-5	14	-	TRBD1	TRBJ2-5	TGTGCCAGCAGTGAAGGGACAGGGGTAGAGACCCAGTACTTC	CASSEGTGVETQYF
TRBV19	15	-	-	TRBJ2-7	TGTGCCAGTAGTATAGTGGGCGGCCCATCCTACGAGCAGTACTTC	CASSIVGGPSYEQYF
TRBV7-8	13	-	TRBD2	TRBJ2-7	TGTGCCAGCATCCCGATGGGGGGGAACGAGCAGTACTTC	CASIPMGGNEQYF
TRBV19	15	-	TRBD2	TRBJ2-1	TGTGCCACCCGACTAGCGGGAGTCTCCTACAATGAGCAGTTCTTC	CATRLAGVSYNEQFF
TRBV5-6	16	many	TRBD2	TRBJ2-3	TGTGCCAGCAGCTTGAGTACGGGACTAGCGGCTAATACGCAGTATTTT	CASSLSTGLAANTQYF